This entry features one T cell receptor beta chain sequence. The data derive from a study of blood T cell repertoires in COVID-19. In the study overall: From T cells, B-cell-depleted T cells, or PBMCs came the material, which was cDNA or gDNA.

J was trimmed by 10 bases and V by 6 bases; bases with no gene match: 10. Germline V gives CDR1 MNHNY, CDR2 SVGAGI (reference sequence). The CDR3 spans 15 residues. The protocol was immunoSEQ multiplex PCR, while the TCRdb copy is restricted to in-frame clones and leaves out a portion. The repertoire holds some 170,000 clones, with approximately 85% as singletons. The sample taken for sequencing was peripheral blood. The chain combines TRBV6-6 with TRBJ1-6; 9 nucleotides agree with TRBD1. The sequence was collected from a man in his forties with acute or convalescent COVID-19. CDR3 nucleotide sequence: TGTGCCAGCAGCCCACAGGGGGCGGCTGGGTCACCCCTCCACTTT. As protein: CASSPQGAAGSPLHF.